This TCR beta chain was sequenced for a study of shared clonotypes between healthy human individuals. As for the study in general: The study used three CD4 naive, three CD4 memory, two CD8 naive and one CD8 memory plate per donor.

Here immunoSEQ multiplex PCR was the method, and the copy in TCRdb shows in-frame clones only, minus some. Among hundreds of thousands of clones listed, 73% were seen once. Trimming took 6 bases from V and 4 from J; bases not matched to a gene: 8. The CDR3 sequence is 15 residues long. The V gene's germline CDR1 is SGHRS and CDR2 YFSETQ. This receptor was taken from a woman aged 25 to 39 in good health. The source material was memory CD4+ T cells sorted from blood. Noted subset: CD45RA-negative fraction. The chain links TRBV5-1 to TRBJ2-3; 10 bases are shared with TRBD1. The CDR3 reads CASTPTGGMPDTQYF. The DNA of the CDR3 is TGCGCCAGCACCCCGACAGGGGGCATGCCAGATACGCAGTATTTT.